The T cell receptor beta chain described here comes from a study of T cell repertoires in cytomegalovirus infection. Study-wide context: Evidence of both CMV infection and a matching HLA type came from public TCR beta signatures. Overall study findings and caveats: CMV-specific TCR beta clonotypes restricted by HLA-C dominated the ex vivo response. Frequencies of public TCR beta families were cumulated, and this identified carriers of CMV plus the relevant HLA.

TCRdb reprocessed the reads via MiXCR and lists one record per CDR3 protein. The data show about 740,000 distinct CDR3 sequences, with about a third seen just once and 2.5% to 3.5% held by the top ten. CDR1 and CDR2 from the germline V gene are MGHDK and SYGVNS. The CDR3 totals 13 residues. V was pared by 0 bases and J by 2 bases, with 2 bases between. This clonotype has only a few counts. Its target is unknown. The TCR was taken from a human donor in good health (CMV status not recorded). Some clones in this sample may be carry-over from other donors' samples. The chain has TRBV25-1 and TRBJ1-5; D remains ambiguous. Sequenced input: PBMCs. The chain's CDR3 is CASSEYGNQPQHF. DNA of the CDR3: TGTGCCAGCAGTGAATACGGCAATCAGCCCCAGCATTTT.